Below, 17 T cell receptor beta chains from the same sample are listed, as sequenced in a study of blood T cell repertoires in COVID-19. Assay: immunoSEQ multiplex PCR; the TCRdb copy retains only in-frame clones and omits some. The sample includes more than 90,000 clones, roughly nine tenths seen only once; the top ten take roughly 4.5%. Sequencing was carried out using peripheral blood. Receptors originate from a man aged 40-49 years with acute or convalescent COVID-19.

The chain uses TRBV19 and TRBJ1-5; no reliable D call. Germline V gene data show CDR1 as LNHDA and CDR2 as SQIVND (reference sequence). The V end was cut by 7 bases, the J end by 0 bases, with 13 bases between. The CDR3 is 15 amino acids. The CDR3 DNA reads TGTGCCAGTACCAAGAGCGGTTATAGCAATCAGCCCCAGCATTTT. As protein: CASTKSGYSNQPQHF.

The chain combines TRBV11-2 with TRBJ2-5; TRBD1 is a possible D gene (5 bases). Looked up from germline, CDR1 is SGHAT and CDR2 is FQNNGV. CDR3 size: 14 residues. The germline V and J ends were trimmed by 1 base and 1 base, with 7 bases remaining between them. CDR3 loop: CASSLGQSQETQYF. The CDR3, as DNA: TGTGCCAGCAGCTTAGGACAGAGCCAAGAGACCCAGTACTTC.

The V gene is TRBV6-2 or TRBV6-3, the J gene TRBJ1-6; TRBD1 is a possible D gene (6 bases). The V end was cut by 5 bases, the J end by 0 bases, with 11 bases between. This CDR3 region has 16 residues. CDR1 is MNHEY, CDR2 SVGEGT, per germline. The CDR3, as DNA: TGTGCCAGCAGTCCACAGGGAAGCTCCTATAATTCACCCCTCCACTTT. It specifies CASSPQGSSYNSPLHF.

The genes are TRBV6-5 and TRBJ1-5; D ambiguous. Germline V gives CDR1 MNHEY, CDR2 SVGAGI. Trimming took off 8 bases at V and 3 bases at J, with 11 bases between the two ends. The CDR3 has 13 residues. The CDR3 loop is CASGGAANQPQHF. DNA for the CDR3: TGTGCCAGCGGCGGAGCCGCCAATCAGCCCCAGCATTTT.

The gene calls are TRBV15 and TRBJ2-2, with TRBD1 matching 8 bases. CDR1 is LNHNV, CDR2 YYDKDF, per germline (reference sequence). The CDR3 is made up of 15 amino acids. The V segment lost 4 bases and the J segment 5 bases; nucleotides outside the gene matches: 6. The CDR3 DNA follows: TGTGCCACCAGCAATCGACAGGGGAGGACCGGGGAGCTGTTTTTT. Its protein is CATSNRQGRTGELFF.

The chain is built from TRBV2 and TRBJ2-2; D may be TRBD1 (5 bases). The CDR3 extends over 15 amino acids. The germline V gene has CDR1 SNHLY and CDR2 FYNNEI. V was clipped by 3 bases and J by 4 bases, with 12 bases between them. The CDR3 DNA follows: TGTGCCAGCAGTGACCTAAAGGGGCGCACCGGGGAGCTGTTTTTT. It encodes CASSDLKGRTGELFF.

The rearrangement links TRBV21-1 to TRBJ2-2; the DNA was not used to check the table's D call, TRBD2. TRBV21-1 is an annotated pseudogene. The CDR3 length is 15 residues. CDR3 sequence: CASSPGTTGTGELFF. DNA for the CDR3: TGTGCCAGCAGCCCCGGGACTACGGGCACCGGGGAGCTGTTTTTT.

V is TRBV19 and J is TRBJ1-1, with TRBD1 identical over 7 bases. The V gene's germline CDR1 is LNHDA and CDR2 SQIVND (reference sequence). CDR3 length equals 15 residues. The V gene end was trimmed by 4 bases and the J gene end by 0 bases; junction bases not matched to a gene: 5. In nucleotides, the CDR3 is TGTGCCAGTAGTACCCTGACAGGGATGAACACTGAAGCTTTCTTT. This sequence encodes CASSTLTGMNTEAFF.

This chain connects TRBV5-1 to TRBJ1-1; 7 nucleotides agree with TRBD1. Germline V gene sequence: CDR1 SGHRS, CDR2 YFSETQ. The V segment lost 4 bases and the J segment 3 bases; nucleotides outside the gene matches: 9. The CDR3 is 15 amino acids. Here the CDR3 reads CASSPLQGVDTEAFF. Written as DNA, the CDR3 is TGCGCCAGCAGCCCCCTTCAGGGGGTAGACACTGAAGCTTTCTTT.

This clone has more than one count but fewer than ten. The chain employs TRBV27 and TRBJ2-7, with 12 bases fitting TRBD1. The V and J ends lost 5 bases and 6 bases, in that order; junction bases with no gene match: 11. Germline values: CDR1 MNHEY, CDR2 SMNVEV (reference sequence). CDR3 length: 16 residues. In DNA form, the CDR3 reads TGTGCCAGCAGTACCAGCATTGGGACAGGGGGCGGCGAGCAGTACTTC. Translating it yields CASSTSIGTGGGEQYF.

For the CDR3, the DNA is TGTGCCAGCAGTTTGCTGGGAGTGGGTTCACCCCTCCACTTT. Translating gives CASSLLGVGSPLHF. The J gene is TRBJ1-6, the V gene TRBV27; D ambiguous. V lost 3 bases and J 9 bases, leaving 12 bases between the germline ends. The length of the CDR3 is 14 residues. The germline CDR1 and CDR2 sequences are MNHEY and SMNVEV (reference sequence).

This chain joins TRBV3-1 (or the pseudogene TRBV3-2) and TRBJ1-3; 10 positions agree with TRBD1. This CDR3 contains 15 residues. CDR1 is LGHDT and CDR2 is YNNKEL in the germline V gene (reference sequence). With 7 bases clipped from V and 1 base from J, the junction kept 4 bases outside the gene matches. CDR3 bases: TGTGCCAGCAACCGACAGGGGGCATCTGGAAACACCATATATTTT. The encoded protein is CASNRQGASGNTIYF.

The rearrangement joins TRBV18 to TRBJ2-1, with 10 nucleotides matching TRBD1. V shed 4 bases, J shed 1 base, and the junction held 1 base outside the gene matches. The CDR3 is 15 residues long. The germline V gene encodes CDR1 KGHSH and CDR2 LQKENI. The CDR3 nucleotides are TGTGCCAGCTCACAGGACAGGGGGTCCTACAATGAGCAGTTCTTC. Protein: CASSQDRGSYNEQFF.

This clone is a singleton in its sample. The CDR3 reads CASSKGGGSNQPQHF. The CDR3 coding sequence is TGTGCCAGCAGCAAAGGTGGCGGAAGCAATCAGCCCCAGCATTTT. The chain links TRBV21-1 to TRBJ1-5. TRBV21-1 is termed a pseudogene. CDR3 length: 15 residues.

The chain carries TRBV6-1 and TRBJ1-6; unclear D gene. CDR1 is MNHNS and CDR2 is SASEGT in the germline V gene. The CDR3 runs to 15 residues. Trimming removed 6 bases from V and 2 bases from J, with 11 bases in between. The CDR3 protein is CASRQSGPYNSPLHF. The CDR3 DNA follows: TGTGCCAGCAGACAAAGCGGCCCCTATAATTCACCCCTCCACTTT.

Concerning this clone itself: Other DNA sequences from this sample encode an identical CDR3 as well. The V gene is TRBV5-1, the J gene TRBJ2-1; 7 bases match TRBD2. The V gene's germline CDR1 is SGHRS and CDR2 YFSETQ. The CDR3 covers 15 residues. V was pared by 3 bases and J by 0 bases, with 3 bases of the junction left unmatched. Written as DNA, the CDR3 is TGCGCCAGCAGCTCCGGGGGGAGCTCCTACAATGAGCAGTTCTTC. The encoded protein is CASSSGGSSYNEQFF.

Only a few counts were recorded for this clone. V and J are TRBV18 and TRBJ2-5; the D is unclear. V gave up 0 bases and J gave up 6 bases, with 8 bases separating them. The CDR3 loop spans 13 amino acids. The germline CDR1 and CDR2 sequences are KGHSH and LQKENI. The chain's CDR3 is CASSPPASKTQYF. CDR3 coding DNA: TGTGCCAGCTCACCACCGGCCTCGAAGACCCAGTACTTC.